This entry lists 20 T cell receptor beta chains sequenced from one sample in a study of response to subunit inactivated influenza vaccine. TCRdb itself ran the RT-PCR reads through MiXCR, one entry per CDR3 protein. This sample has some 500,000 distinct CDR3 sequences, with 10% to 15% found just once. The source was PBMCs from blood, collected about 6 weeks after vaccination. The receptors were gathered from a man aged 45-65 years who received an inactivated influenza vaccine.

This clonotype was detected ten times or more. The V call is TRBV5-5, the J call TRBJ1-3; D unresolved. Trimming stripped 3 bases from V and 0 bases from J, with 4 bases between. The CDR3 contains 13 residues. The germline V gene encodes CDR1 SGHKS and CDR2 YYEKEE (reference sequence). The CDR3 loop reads CASSSSSGNTIYF. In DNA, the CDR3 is TGTGCCAGCAGCTCAAGCTCTGGAAACACCATATATTTT.

This CDR3 is CASYVHGENTIYF. The CDR3 DNA reads as TGTGCCAGCTACGTTCATGGGGAAAACACCATATATTTT. The rearrangement links TRBV12-3 or TRBV12-4 to TRBJ1-3, with D hard to call. V lost 8 bases to trimming and J lost 6 bases, with 14 bases between them. The CDR3 spans 13 residues.

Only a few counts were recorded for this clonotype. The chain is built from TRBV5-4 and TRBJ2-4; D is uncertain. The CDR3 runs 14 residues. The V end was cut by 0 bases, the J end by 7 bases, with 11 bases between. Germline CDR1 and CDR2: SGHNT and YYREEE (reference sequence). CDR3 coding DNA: TGTGCCAGCAGCTTGGTCGGGTCGGGCAACATTCAGTACTTC. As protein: CASSLVGSGNIQYF.

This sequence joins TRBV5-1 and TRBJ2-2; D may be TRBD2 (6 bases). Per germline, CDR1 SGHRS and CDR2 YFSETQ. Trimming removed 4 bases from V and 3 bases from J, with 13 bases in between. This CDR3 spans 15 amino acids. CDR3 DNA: TGCGCCAGCAGCCCCCGGGACTTATACACCGGGGAGCTGTTTTTT. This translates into CASSPRDLYTGELFF.

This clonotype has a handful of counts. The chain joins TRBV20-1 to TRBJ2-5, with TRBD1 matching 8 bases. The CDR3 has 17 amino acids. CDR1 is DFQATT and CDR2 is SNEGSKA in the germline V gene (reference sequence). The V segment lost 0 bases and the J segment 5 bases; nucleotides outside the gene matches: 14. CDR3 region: CSARDGVGQGFHETQYF. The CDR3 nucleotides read TGCAGTGCTAGAGATGGCGTTGGACAGGGATTTCATGAGACCCAGTACTTC.

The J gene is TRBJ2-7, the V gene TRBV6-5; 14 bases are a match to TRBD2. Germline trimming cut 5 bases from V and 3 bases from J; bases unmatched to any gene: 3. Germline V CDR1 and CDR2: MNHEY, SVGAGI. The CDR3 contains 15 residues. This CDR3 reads CASSNGLAGGYEQYF. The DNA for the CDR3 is TGTGCCAGCAGTAACGGACTAGCGGGGGGCTACGAGCAGTACTTC.

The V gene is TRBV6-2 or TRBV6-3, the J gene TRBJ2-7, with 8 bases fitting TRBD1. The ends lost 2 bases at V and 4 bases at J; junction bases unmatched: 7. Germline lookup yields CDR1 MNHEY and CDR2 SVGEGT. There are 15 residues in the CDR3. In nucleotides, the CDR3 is TGTGCCAGCAGTTACGAGGACAGGGCCCTTTACGAGCAGTACTTC. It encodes CASSYEDRALYEQYF.

This CDR3 is CASSDSSTSGDTQYF. CDR3 sequence (DNA): TGTGCCAGCAGCGACAGCAGTACCTCAGGAGATACGCAGTATTTT. The chain links TRBV9 to TRBJ2-3; no clear D gene. The V gene's germline CDR1 is SGDLS and CDR2 YYNGEE. With 3 bases removed from V and 5 bases from J, the gap between germline ends came to 16 bases. This CDR3 contains 15 residues.

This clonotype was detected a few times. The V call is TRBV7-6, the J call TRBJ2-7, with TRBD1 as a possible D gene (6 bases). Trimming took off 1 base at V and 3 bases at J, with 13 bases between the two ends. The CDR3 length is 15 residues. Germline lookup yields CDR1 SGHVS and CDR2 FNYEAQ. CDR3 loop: CASSLDGPRGYEQYF. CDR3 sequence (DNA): TGTGCCAGCAGCTTAGACGGGCCCAGGGGCTACGAGCAGTACTTC.

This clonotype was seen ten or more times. The CDR3 coding sequence is TGCAGCGTAGCCCTTACCGGGACAGGGATTGGTGAGCAGTTCTTC. Translated, it gives CSVALTGTGIGEQFF. The chain combines TRBV29-1 with TRBJ2-1, with 9 bases identical to TRBD1. In germline, CDR1 is SQVTM, CDR2 ANQGSEA. V lost 6 bases and J lost 9; bases outside the gene matches: 15. This CDR3 spans 15 amino acids.

CDR3 region: CASRPGTGGYTF. CDR3 sequence (DNA): TGTGCCAGCAGACCCGGGACAGGGGGCTACACCTTC. The genes are TRBV6-5 and TRBJ1-2; 9 nucleotides align to TRBD1. V lost 6 bases and J lost 8; bases outside the gene matches: 4. Germline V gene sequence: CDR1 MNHEY, CDR2 SVGAGI. This CDR3 is 12 amino acids long.

CDR3 protein: CASRPLGLVGNEQFF. The CDR3 coding sequence is TGTGCGAGCCGCCCACTCGGACTAGTCGGCAACGAGCAGTTCTTC. This chain joins TRBV7-2 and TRBJ2-1; 7 bases fit TRBD2. The CDR3 spans 15 residues. The germline V gene encodes CDR1 SGHTA and CDR2 FQGNSA.

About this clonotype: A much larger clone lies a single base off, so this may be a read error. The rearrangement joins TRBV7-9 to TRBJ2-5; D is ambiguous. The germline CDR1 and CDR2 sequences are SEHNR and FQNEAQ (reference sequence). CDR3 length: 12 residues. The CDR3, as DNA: TGTGCCAGCGGCTTCGGAGACGAGACCCAGTACTTC. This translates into CASGFGDETQYF.

The CDR3 DNA reads as TGTGCCAGCAGCTTAGCGCTTCGTTCAGATACGCAGTATTTT. Encoded protein: CASSLALRSDTQYF. This chain uses TRBV7-2 with TRBJ2-3; D not resolved. V was trimmed by 0 bases and J by 4 bases, leaving 8 bases between them. CDR1 is SGHTA and CDR2 is FQGNSA in the germline V gene. This CDR3 spans 14 amino acids.

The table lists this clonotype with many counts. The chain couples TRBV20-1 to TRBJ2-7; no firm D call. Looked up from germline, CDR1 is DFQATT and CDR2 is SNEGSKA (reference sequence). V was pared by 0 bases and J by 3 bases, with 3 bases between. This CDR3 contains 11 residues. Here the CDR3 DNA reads TGCAGTGCTAGAGATAACTACGAGCAGTACTTC. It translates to CSARDNYEQYF.

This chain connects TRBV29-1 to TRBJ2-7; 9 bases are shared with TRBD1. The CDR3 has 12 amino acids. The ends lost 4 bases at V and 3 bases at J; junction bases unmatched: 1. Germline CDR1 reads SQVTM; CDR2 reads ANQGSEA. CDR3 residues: CSVGGQGYEQYF. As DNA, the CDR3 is TGCAGCGTTGGGGGACAGGGCTACGAGCAGTACTTC.

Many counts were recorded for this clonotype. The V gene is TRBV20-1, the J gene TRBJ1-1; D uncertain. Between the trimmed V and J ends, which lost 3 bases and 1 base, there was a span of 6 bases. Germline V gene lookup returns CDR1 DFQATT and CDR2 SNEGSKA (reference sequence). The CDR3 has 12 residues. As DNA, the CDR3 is TGCAGTGCTAGTTCAGGGAACACTGAAGCTTTCTTT. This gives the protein CSASSGNTEAFF.

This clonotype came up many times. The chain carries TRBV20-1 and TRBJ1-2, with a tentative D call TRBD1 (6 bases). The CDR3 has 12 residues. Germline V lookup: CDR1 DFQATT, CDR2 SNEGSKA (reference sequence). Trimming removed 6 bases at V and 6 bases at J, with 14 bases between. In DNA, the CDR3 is TGCAGTGCAATCTACAGGGAGCATGGCTACACCTTC. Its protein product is CSAIYREHGYTF.

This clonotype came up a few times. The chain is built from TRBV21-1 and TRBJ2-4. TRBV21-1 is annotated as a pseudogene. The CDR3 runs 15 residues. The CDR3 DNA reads TGTGCCAGCAGCTGTGGGGATTTAGCCAAAAACATTCAGTACTTC. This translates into CASSCGDLAKNIQYF.

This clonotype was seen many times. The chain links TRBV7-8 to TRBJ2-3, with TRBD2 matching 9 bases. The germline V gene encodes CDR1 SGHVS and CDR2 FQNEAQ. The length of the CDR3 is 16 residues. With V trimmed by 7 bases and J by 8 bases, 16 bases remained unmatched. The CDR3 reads CASTPPWREGLATQYF. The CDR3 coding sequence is TGTGCCAGCACCCCCCCCTGGCGGGAGGGCCTCGCTACGCAGTATTTT.